This TCR beta chain was captured by sequencing in a study of cytomegalovirus exposure and HLA in healthy donors. Use of 60 Vbeta and 13 Jbeta primers characterized the PCR. Using immunoSEQ multiplex PCR, the repertoire was profiled, and TCRdb retains in-frame clones only, with some absent. The table has about 90,000 clones, more than 70% seen once; the top ten hold around 19%. The origin of this receptor is a woman aged 60 to 75 in good health and CMV-seropositive. Specimen: PBMCs.

Here the CDR3 DNA reads TGTGCCAGCAGCTGGACAGGGGCAAGGGCCGGGGAGCTGTTTTTT. As protein: CASSWTGARAGELFF. The rearrangement joins TRBV7-9 to TRBJ2-2; 9 nucleotides align to TRBD1. Germline V gene data show CDR1 as SEHNR and CDR2 as FQNEAQ (reference sequence). The CDR3 covers 15 residues. V lost 4 bases, J lost 6 bases, and 6 bases stayed unmatched. Drawing the rest from reference TRBV7-9 and TRBJ2-2, the complete variable domain is DTGVSQNPRHKITKRGQNVTFRCDPISEHNRLYWYRQTLGQGPEFLTYFQNEAQLEKSRLLSDRFSAERPKGSFSTLEIQRTEQGDSAMYLCASSWTGARAGELFFGEGSRLTVL.